The sequence of this T cell receptor beta chain was determined in a study of T-cell memory formation after mild COVID-19. Study information: For the most part, TCR clusters were specific to one donor.

Notes on this clonotype: Its antigen is currently unknown.

The study, taken as a whole, reports: Pre-infection memory showed some responding clones, and this suggested that cross-reactive memory joined. Second-wave clones reaching peak frequency on day 37 lacked confirmed SARS-CoV-2 specificity.

5'RACE with constant-segment primers yielded barcoded, UMI-tagged TCR alpha and TCR beta cDNA libraries. MiXCR, applied by TCRdb to the 5' RACE reads, yields one record per CDR3 protein. The table has a few hundred thousand distinct CDR3 sequences, 16% seen once; the top ten hold under 25%. The CDR3 length is 15 residues. V lost 5 bases and J 4 bases, leaving 17 bases between the germline ends. CDR1 is SGHTA and CDR2 is FQGNSA in the germline V gene. Sequencing used PBMCs or a T cell subset sorted from them (not recorded which). V usage is TRBV7-2 and J usage is TRBJ1-1; tentatively, D is TRBD1 (5 bases). The sequence was collected from a man between 18 and 29 years old who had mild COVID-19 (a few samples of this study predate the infection). Cell type and time point are not known. CDR3 nucleotide sequence: TGTGCCAGCAGCCCTTTTCAGGGAGTAATCACTGAAGCTTTCTTT. It encodes CASSPFQGVITEAFF.